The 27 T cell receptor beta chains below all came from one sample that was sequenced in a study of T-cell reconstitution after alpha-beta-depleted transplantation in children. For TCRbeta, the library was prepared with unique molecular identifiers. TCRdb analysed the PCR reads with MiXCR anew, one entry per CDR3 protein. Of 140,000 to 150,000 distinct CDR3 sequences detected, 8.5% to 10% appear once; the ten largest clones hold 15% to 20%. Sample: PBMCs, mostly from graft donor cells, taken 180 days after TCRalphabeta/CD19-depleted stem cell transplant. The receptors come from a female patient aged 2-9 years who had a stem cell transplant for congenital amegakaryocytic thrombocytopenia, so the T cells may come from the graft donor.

CDR3 nucleotides: TGCGCCAGCAGCCCTTATTTCGTGCCGGCGGGGGGGCCTTATAATGAGCAGTTCTTC. Translated, it gives CASSPYFVPAGGPYNEQFF. The chain combines TRBV4-1 with TRBJ2-1; 9 nucleotides agree with TRBD2. The J segment lost 7 bases and the V segment lost 4 bases, leaving 20 bases of the junction unmatched. The CDR3 is made up of 19 amino acids. The germline CDR1 and CDR2 sequences are MGHRA and YSYEKL.

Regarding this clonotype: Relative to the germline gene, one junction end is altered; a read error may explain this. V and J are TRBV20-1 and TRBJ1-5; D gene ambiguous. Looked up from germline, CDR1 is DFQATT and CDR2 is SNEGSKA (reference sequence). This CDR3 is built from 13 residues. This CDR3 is CSARRDLNQPQHF. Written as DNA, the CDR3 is TGCAGTGCTAGACGAGACTTAAATCAGCCCCAGCATTTC.

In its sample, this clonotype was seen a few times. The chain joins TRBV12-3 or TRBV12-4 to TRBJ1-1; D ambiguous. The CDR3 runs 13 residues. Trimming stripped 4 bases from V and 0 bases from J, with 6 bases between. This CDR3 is CASSSHLNTEAFF. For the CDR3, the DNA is TGTGCCAGCAGTTCGCACCTGAACACTGAAGCTTTCTTT.

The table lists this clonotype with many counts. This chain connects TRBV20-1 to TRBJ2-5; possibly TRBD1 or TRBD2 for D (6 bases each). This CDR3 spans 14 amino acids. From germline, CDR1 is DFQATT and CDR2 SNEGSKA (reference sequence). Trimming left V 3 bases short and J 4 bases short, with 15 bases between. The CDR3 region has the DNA TGCAGTGCTAGCGTCTCCGGGGGCCGAGAGACCCAGTACTTC. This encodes CSASVSGGRETQYF.

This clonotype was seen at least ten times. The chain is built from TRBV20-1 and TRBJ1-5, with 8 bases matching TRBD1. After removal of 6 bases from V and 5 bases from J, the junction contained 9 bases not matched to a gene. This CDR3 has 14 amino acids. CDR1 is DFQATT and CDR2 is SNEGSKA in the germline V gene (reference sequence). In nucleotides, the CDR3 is TGCAGTGCCAGGCAGGGGGCTAAGGATCAGCCCCAGCATTTT. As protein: CSARQGAKDQPQHF.

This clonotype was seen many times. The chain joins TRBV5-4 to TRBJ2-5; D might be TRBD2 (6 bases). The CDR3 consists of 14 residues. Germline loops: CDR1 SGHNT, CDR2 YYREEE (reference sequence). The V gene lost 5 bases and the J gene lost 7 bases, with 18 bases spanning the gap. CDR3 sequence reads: CASSPGSATGTQYF. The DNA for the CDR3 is TGTGCCAGCAGTCCCGGGAGCGCCACCGGGACCCAGTACTTC.

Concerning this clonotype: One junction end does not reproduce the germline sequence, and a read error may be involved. The CDR3 sequence is CASSLVGSSYVQYF. The CDR3 DNA is TGCGCCAGCAGCTTGGTGGGAAGCTCCTACGTGCAGTACTTC. The chain carries TRBV5-1 and TRBJ2-7; D is ambiguous. The CDR3 spans 14 residues. Germline loops: CDR1 SGHRS, CDR2 YFSETQ.

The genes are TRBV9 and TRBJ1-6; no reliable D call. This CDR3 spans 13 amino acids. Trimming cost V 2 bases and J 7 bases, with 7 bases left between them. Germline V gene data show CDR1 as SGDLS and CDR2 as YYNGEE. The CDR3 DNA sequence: TGTGCCAGCAGCGTGCAGGTGAATTCACCCCTCCACTTT. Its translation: CASSVQVNSPLHF.

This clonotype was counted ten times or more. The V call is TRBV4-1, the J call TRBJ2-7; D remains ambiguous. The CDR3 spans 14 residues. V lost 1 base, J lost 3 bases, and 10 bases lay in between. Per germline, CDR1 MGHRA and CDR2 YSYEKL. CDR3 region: CASSQAPTIYEQYF. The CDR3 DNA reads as TGCGCCAGCAGCCAAGCTCCGACCATCTACGAGCAGTACTTC.

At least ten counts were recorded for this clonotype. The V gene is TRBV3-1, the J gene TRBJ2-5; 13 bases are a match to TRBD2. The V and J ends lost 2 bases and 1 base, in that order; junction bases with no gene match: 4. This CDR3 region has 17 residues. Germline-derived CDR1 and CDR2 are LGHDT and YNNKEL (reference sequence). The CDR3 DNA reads TGTGCCAGCAGCCAAACCGGGACTAGCGGGGTCCAAGAGACCCAGTACTTC. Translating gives CASSQTGTSGVQETQYF.

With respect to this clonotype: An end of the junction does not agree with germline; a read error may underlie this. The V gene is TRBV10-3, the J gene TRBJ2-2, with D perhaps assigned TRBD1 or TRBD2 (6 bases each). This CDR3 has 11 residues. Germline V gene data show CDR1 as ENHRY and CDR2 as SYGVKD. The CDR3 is CAISRGGDLFF. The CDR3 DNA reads TGTGCCATCAGCAGGGGCGGGGACCTGTTTTTT.

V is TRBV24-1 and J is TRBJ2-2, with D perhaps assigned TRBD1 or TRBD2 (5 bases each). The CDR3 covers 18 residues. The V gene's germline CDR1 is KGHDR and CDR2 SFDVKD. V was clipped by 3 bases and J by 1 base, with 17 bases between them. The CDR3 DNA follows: TGTGCCACCAGTGATCCGGGGAGTGCCAGGGAGAACACCGGGGAGCTGTTTTTT. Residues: CATSDPGSARENTGELFF.

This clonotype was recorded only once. This chain's CDR3 is CATSRSGTSLSGGYTF. The CDR3 DNA is TGTGCCACCAGCAGAAGTGGGACCTCCCTTAGCGGGGGCTACACCTTC. The chain employs TRBV15 and TRBJ1-2; D is possibly TRBD1 (5 bases). V was trimmed by 2 bases and J by 8 bases, leaving 21 bases between them. CDR3 length: 16 amino acids. CDR1 LNHNV and CDR2 YYDKDF come from the germline V gene (reference sequence).

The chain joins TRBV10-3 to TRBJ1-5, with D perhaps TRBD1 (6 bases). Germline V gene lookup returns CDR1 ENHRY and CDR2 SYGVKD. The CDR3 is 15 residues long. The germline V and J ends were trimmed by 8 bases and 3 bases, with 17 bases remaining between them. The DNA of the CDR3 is TGTGCCATCGGGGCAGGGGACCCGTTCAATCAGCCCCAGCATTTT. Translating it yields CAIGAGDPFNQPQHF.

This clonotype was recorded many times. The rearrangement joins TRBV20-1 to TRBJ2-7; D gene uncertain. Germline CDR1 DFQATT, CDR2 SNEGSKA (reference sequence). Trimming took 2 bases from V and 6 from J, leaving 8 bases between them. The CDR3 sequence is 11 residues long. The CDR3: CSARRVSEQYF. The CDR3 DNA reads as TGCAGTGCTAGAAGGGTATCCGAGCAGTACTTC.

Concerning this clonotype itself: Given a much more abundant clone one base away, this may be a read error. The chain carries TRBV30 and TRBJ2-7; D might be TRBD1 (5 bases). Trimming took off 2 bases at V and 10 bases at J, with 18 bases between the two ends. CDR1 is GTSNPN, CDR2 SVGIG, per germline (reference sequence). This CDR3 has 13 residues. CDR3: CAWSLQGYGDQYF. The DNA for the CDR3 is TGTGCCTGGAGTCTTCAGGGTTACGGCGACCAGTACTTC.

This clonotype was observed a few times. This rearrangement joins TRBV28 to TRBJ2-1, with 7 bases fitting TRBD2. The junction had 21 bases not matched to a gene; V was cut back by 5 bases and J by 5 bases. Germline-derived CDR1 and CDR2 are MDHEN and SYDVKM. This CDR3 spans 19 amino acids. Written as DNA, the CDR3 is TGTGCCAGCAGTCCTCCCAGTCCTAGCGGCCATATCTGGGACAATGAGCAGTTCTTC. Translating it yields CASSPPSPSGHIWDNEQFF. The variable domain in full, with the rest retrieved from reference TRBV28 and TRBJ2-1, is DVKVTQSSRYLVKRTGEKVFLECVQDMDHENMFWYRQDPGLGLRLIYFSYDVKMKEKGDIPEGYSVSREKKERFSLILESASTNQTSMYLCASSPPSPSGHIWDNEQFFGPGTRLTVL.

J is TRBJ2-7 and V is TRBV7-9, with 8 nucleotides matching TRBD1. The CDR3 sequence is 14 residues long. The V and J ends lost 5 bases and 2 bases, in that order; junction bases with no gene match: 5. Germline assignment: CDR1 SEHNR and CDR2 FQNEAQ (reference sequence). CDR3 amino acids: CASSLDRGAYEQYF. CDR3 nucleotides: TGTGCCAGCAGCCTAGACAGGGGCGCCTACGAGCAGTACTTC.

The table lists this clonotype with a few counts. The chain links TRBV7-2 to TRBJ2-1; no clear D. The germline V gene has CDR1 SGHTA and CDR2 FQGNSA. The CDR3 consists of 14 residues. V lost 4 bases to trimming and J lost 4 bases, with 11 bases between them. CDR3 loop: CASSSLGRYNEQFF. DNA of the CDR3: TGTGCCAGCAGCTCGCTCGGACGATACAATGAGCAGTTCTTC.

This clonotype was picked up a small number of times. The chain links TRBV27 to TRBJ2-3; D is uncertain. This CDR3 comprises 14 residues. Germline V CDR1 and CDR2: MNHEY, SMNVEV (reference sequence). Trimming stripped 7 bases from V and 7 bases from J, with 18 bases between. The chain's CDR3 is CASKLEWALNTQYF. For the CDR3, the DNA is TGTGCCAGCAAGTTAGAATGGGCGTTGAATACGCAGTATTTT.

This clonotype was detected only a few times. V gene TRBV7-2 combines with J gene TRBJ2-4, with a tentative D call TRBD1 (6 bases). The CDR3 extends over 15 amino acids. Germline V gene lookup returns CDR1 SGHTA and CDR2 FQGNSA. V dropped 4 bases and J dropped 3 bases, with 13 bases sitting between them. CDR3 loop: CASSSTGSLKNIQYF. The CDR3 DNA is TGTGCCAGCAGCTCGACAGGTAGTCTCAAAAACATTCAGTACTTC.

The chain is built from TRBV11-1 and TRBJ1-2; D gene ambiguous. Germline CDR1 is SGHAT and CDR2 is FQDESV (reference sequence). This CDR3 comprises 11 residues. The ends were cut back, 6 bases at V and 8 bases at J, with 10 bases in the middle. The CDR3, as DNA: TGTGCCAGCAGGGGCAATGGCGGCTACACCTTC. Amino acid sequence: CASRGNGGYTF.

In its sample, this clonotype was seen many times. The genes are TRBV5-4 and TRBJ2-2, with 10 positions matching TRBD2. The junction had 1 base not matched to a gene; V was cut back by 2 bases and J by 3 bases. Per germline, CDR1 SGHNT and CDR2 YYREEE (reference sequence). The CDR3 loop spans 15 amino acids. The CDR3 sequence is CASSLLAGYTGELFF. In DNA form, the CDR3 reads TGTGCCAGCAGCTTACTAGCGGGGTACACCGGGGAGCTGTTTTTT.

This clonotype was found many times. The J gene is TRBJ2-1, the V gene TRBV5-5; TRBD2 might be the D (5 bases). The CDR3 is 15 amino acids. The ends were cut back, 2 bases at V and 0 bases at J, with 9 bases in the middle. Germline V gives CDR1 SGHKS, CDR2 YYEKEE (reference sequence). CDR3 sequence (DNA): TGTGCCAGCAGCTTTAGCGCAAGCTCCTACAATGAGCAGTTCTTC. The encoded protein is CASSFSASSYNEQFF.

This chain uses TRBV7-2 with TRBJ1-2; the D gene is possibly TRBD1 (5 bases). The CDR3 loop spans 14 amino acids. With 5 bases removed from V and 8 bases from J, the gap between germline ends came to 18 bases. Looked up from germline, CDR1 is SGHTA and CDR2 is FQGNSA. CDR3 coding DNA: TGTGCCAGCAGCGTGGGACTCACAATTGGCGGCTACACCTTC. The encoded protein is CASSVGLTIGGYTF.

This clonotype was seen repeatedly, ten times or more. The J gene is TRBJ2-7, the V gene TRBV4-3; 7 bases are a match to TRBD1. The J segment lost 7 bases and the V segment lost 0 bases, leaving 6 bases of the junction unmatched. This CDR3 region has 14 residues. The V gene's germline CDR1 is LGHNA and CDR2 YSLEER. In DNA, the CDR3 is TGCGCCAGCAGCCAAGAAAACAGGGGTAGAGAGCAGTACTTC. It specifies CASSQENRGREQYF.

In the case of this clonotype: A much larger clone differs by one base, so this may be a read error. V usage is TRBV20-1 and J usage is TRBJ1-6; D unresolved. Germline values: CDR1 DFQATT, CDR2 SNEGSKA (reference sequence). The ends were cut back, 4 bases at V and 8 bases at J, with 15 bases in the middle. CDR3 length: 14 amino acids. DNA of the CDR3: TGCAGTGCTAAACAGCGTAGCGGAGATTCACCCCTCCACTTT. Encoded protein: CSAKQRSGDSPLHF.